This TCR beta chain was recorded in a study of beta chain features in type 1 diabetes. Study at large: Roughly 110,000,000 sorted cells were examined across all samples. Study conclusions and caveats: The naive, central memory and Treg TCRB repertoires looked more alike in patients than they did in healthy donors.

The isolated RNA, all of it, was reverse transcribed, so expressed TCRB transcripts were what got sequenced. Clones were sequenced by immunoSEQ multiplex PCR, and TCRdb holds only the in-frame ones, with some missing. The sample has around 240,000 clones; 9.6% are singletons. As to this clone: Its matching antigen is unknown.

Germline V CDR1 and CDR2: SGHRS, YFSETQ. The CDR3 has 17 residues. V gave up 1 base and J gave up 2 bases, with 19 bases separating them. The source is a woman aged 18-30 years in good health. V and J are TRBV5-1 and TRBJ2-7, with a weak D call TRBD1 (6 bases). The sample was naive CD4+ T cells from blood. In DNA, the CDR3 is TGCGCCAGCAGCTTGACCCTCTCCGGGACACCTACCTACGAGCAGTACTTC. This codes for CASSLTLSGTPTYEQYF.